Detailed here is one T cell receptor (beta chain). A second about 7 to 11 cycle PCR used barcoded and J-beta primers. Carrying 12 random nucleotides, a template-switch adaptor labeled each individual cDNA molecule. MiXCR was run by TCRdb on the 5' RACE reads, yielding one entry per CDR3 protein. The sample includes about 670,000 distinct CDR3 sequences, roughly two fifths of them seen just once. This record belongs to a study of blood T cells in healthy people across ages. The overall study: In model experiments, template switching was able to capture about one barcoded beta molecule for every two T cells that were present.

Every donor gave roughly 9.6 milliliters of peripheral blood. Trimming left V 3 bases short and J 4 bases short, with 16 bases between. This CDR3 has 16 amino acids. Looked up from germline, CDR1 is MGHDK and CDR2 is SYGVNS. The V and J genes are TRBV25-1 and TRBJ1-5; TRBD1 is a possible D gene (5 bases). Sequencing used blood. The sequence derives from a man at least 80 years old in good health. The CDR3 protein is CASSDSVVGGNQPQHF. CDR3 in DNA: TGTGCCAGCAGTGATTCAGTGGTCGGGGGTAATCAGCCCCAGCATTTT.